Each of the 26 T cell receptor beta chains below was sequenced from the same sample in a study of blood T cell repertoires in COVID-19. Libraries were prepared by immunoSEQ multiplex PCR; TCRdb keeps only in-frame clonotypes and omits some of them. The sample shows about 110,000 clones, around 90% of them seen only once. Material for sequencing was peripheral blood. These receptors originate from a human donor in a cohort sampled during active COVID-19.

This chain links TRBV7-3 with TRBJ2-3, with 8 nucleotides matching TRBD2. Germline CDR1 SGHTA, CDR2 FQGTGA. This CDR3 has 15 amino acids. V gave up 6 bases and J gave up 2 bases; unmatched junction bases: 7. The CDR3 nucleotides are TGTGCCAGCAGGGAAACGGGACTAGACACAGATACGCAGTATTTT. It encodes CASRETGLDTDTQYF.

The V gene is TRBV9, the J gene TRBJ1-2, with 7 bases matching TRBD1. With 2 bases clipped from V and 4 bases from J, the junction kept 11 bases outside the gene matches. The CDR3 is 16 amino acids. The germline V gene encodes CDR1 SGDLS and CDR2 YYNGEE. This CDR3 reads CASSVGRQGIGYGYTF. DNA of the CDR3: TGTGCCAGCAGCGTCGGAAGACAGGGTATCGGCTATGGCTACACCTTC.

The rearrangement links TRBV7-3 to TRBJ2-3; no definite D call. Germline values: CDR1 SGHTA, CDR2 FQGTGA. This CDR3 spans 15 amino acids. V was pared by 5 bases and J by 1 base, with 13 bases between. The CDR3 DNA reads as TGTGCCAGCAGCCTAGGAGTTGAGGGCACAGATACGCAGTATTTT. It specifies CASSLGVEGTDTQYF.

The chain combines TRBV5-8 with TRBJ2-7; 9 positions agree with TRBD1. Germline-derived CDR1 and CDR2 are SGHTS and YDEGEE. The V segment lost 7 bases and the J segment 12 bases; nucleotides outside the gene matches: 14. The CDR3 length is 13 residues. CDR3 loop: CASDVDRGVPGYF. The CDR3 coding sequence is TGTGCCAGCGATGTAGACAGGGGGGTTCCAGGGTACTTC. Full variable domain (remainder filled in from reference TRBV5-8 and TRBJ2-7): EAGVTQSPTHLIKTRGQQATLRCSPISGHTSVYWYQQALGLGLQFLLWYDEGEERNRGNFPPRFSGRQFPNYSSELNVNALELEDSALYLCASDVDRGVPGYFGPGTRLTVT.

In nucleotides, the CDR3 is TGCGCCAGCACATCTGGAGCTACAGATACGCAGTATTTT. Residues: CASTSGATDTQYF. This chain links TRBV10-2 with TRBJ2-3; D unresolved. The V end lost 7 bases, the J end lost 3 bases, and 11 bases lay between the germline ends. The CDR3 is 13 residues long. Germline V CDR1 and CDR2: WSHSY, SAAADI.

This chain joins TRBV3-1 (or the pseudogene TRBV3-2) and TRBJ2-2; D gene ambiguous. Germline loops: CDR1 LGHDT, CDR2 YNNKEL (reference sequence). Trimming pared 6 bases from V and 3 bases from J, leaving 14 bases between. This CDR3 is 15 amino acids long. The CDR3 sequence: CASSAGGSDTGELFF. As DNA, the CDR3 is TGTGCCAGCAGTGCCGGTGGCAGCGACACCGGGGAGCTGTTTTTT.

The J gene is TRBJ2-7, the V gene TRBV6-6; 7 bases fit TRBD1. This CDR3 spans 14 amino acids. Germline-derived CDR1 and CDR2 are MNHNY and SVGAGI (reference sequence). Trimming cost V 5 bases and J 1 base; bases outside gene matches: 5. The CDR3 coding sequence is TGTGCCAGCAGTGGACCGGGACAGTCCTACGAGCAGTACTTC. Translation gives CASSGPGQSYEQYF.

This chain connects TRBV6-5 to TRBJ1-2; D is unclear. Germline V gene data show CDR1 as MNHEY and CDR2 as SVGAGI. The CDR3 runs to 14 residues. The ends were cut back, 0 bases at V and 4 bases at J, with 9 bases in the middle. CDR3 residues: CASSYSLGSYGYTF. CDR3 in DNA: TGTGCCAGCAGTTACTCGCTAGGGAGCTATGGCTACACCTTC.

V and J are TRBV5-1 and TRBJ2-3; the match to TRBD2 covers 12 bases. CDR3 length: 17 amino acids. Germline trimming cut 1 base from V and 3 bases from J; bases unmatched to any gene: 6. Germline-derived CDR1 and CDR2 are SGHRS and YFSETQ. CDR3 DNA: TGCGCCAGCAGCTTGCTCCCGACTAGCGGGAGAACAGATACGCAGTATTTT. As protein: CASSLLPTSGRTDTQYF.

This rearrangement joins TRBV5-1 to TRBJ1-2, with 7 nucleotides matching TRBD1. Per germline, CDR1 SGHRS and CDR2 YFSETQ. Germline trimming cut 7 bases from V and 7 bases from J; bases unmatched to any gene: 13. The CDR3 has 14 amino acids. The CDR3 coding sequence is TGCGCCAGCTCCCCTCACGCAGGGGGAGGTGGCTACACCTTC. Protein sequence: CASSPHAGGGGYTF.

The rearrangement uses TRBV4-2 and TRBJ1-5; D not certain. Per germline, CDR1 LGHNA and CDR2 YNFKEQ. The CDR3 spans 16 residues. Trimming took off 0 bases at V and 4 bases at J, with 13 bases between the two ends. CDR3 in amino acids: CASSQDPGIGNQPQHF. DNA of the CDR3: TGTGCCAGCAGCCAAGATCCGGGGATTGGGAATCAGCCCCAGCATTTT.

The CDR3 loop reads CASSVRQGGGELFF. The CDR3 DNA sequence: TGTGCCAGCAGCGTACGGCAGGGAGGAGGGGAGCTGTTTTTT. The genes are TRBV9 and TRBJ2-2, with D possibly being TRBD2 (6 bases). This CDR3 contains 14 residues. Trimming stripped 1 base from V and 8 bases from J, with 12 bases between. In germline, CDR1 is SGDLS, CDR2 YYNGEE.

This clone was observed once. The chain is built from TRBV29-1 and TRBJ2-7, with D perhaps matching TRBD2 (5 bases). The CDR3 length is 13 residues. Germline CDR1 is SQVTM and CDR2 is ANQGSEA. V lost 5 bases, J lost 0 bases, and 11 bases lay in between. CDR3: CSVRGWDSYEQYF. Written as DNA, the CDR3 is TGCAGCGTTCGGGGTTGGGACTCCTACGAGCAGTACTTC.

This sequence joins TRBV12-3 or TRBV12-4 and TRBJ2-7; D remains unclear. The length of the CDR3 is 13 residues. V lost 6 bases, J lost 4 bases, and 13 bases lay in between. CDR3 DNA: TGTGCCAGCAGGCAGACTGTAACGTACGAGCAGTACTTC. Residues: CASRQTVTYEQYF.

The rearrangement joins TRBV19 to TRBJ1-3; TRBD1 is a possible D gene (6 bases). V was pared by 5 bases and J by 2 bases, with 19 bases between. In germline, CDR1 is LNHDA, CDR2 SQIVND (reference sequence). This CDR3 is built from 17 residues. In DNA form, the CDR3 reads TGTGCCAGTAGTCCAGGGGCAAATCGGTTGACTGGAAACACCATATATTTT. It codes for CASSPGANRLTGNTIYF. The whole variable domain, remainder taken from reference TRBV19 and TRBJ1-3, is DGGITQSPKYLFRKEGQNVTLSCEQNLNHDAMYWYRQDPGQGLRLIYYSQIVNDFQKGDIAEGYSVSREKKESFPLTVTSAQKNPTAFYLCASSPGANRLTGNTIYFGEGSWLTVV.

The rearrangement joins TRBV6-5 to TRBJ2-2, with 13 nucleotides matching TRBD2. V trimming: 7 bases; J trimming: 6 bases; junction bases outside the gene matches: 5. Germline V gene lookup returns CDR1 MNHEY and CDR2 SVGAGI. This CDR3 contains 15 residues. The CDR3: CASIGLAGASGELFF. The CDR3 DNA sequence: TGTGCCAGCATTGGACTAGCGGGGGCCTCCGGGGAGCTGTTTTTT.

As concerns this clone: One end of the junction varies from germline; a read error may be responsible. The V gene is TRBV6-1, the J gene TRBJ2-3; D might be TRBD1 (6 bases). Germline V gives CDR1 MNHNS, CDR2 SASEGT. The CDR3 has 14 residues. The CDR3 protein is CASGDRLNTDTQYF. The CDR3 DNA reads as TGTGCCAGCGGTGACAGGCTCAACACAGATACGCAGTATTTT.

The chain uses TRBV4-1 and TRBJ2-3; 9 bases align to TRBD1. Germline values: CDR1 MGHRA, CDR2 YSYEKL. Trimming at V came to 3 bases and at J to 1 base, leaving 8 bases not matched to a gene. The CDR3 runs 17 residues. Written as DNA, the CDR3 is TGCGCCAGCAGCCACCCCCCGGGACAGGGCGGCACAGATACGCAGTATTTT. It translates to CASSHPPGQGGTDTQYF.

This clone was seen just once. This chain joins TRBV12-5 and TRBJ2-3; 10 nucleotides match TRBD2. The V gene end was trimmed by 10 bases and the J gene end by 5 bases; junction bases not matched to a gene: 6. The germline CDR1 and CDR2 sequences are LGHNT and FRNRAP. This CDR3 is built from 13 residues. CDR3 sequence reads: CATGLAVLDTQYF. In DNA, the CDR3 is TGTGCTACTGGACTAGCGGTGCTAGATACGCAGTATTTT.

The chain joins TRBV19 to TRBJ1-2, with TRBD1 identical over 9 bases. The ends lost 7 bases at V and 7 bases at J; junction bases unmatched: 10. This CDR3 region has 14 residues. CDR1 is LNHDA and CDR2 is SQIVND in the germline V gene (reference sequence). The CDR3 reads CASNAPGQGSGYTF. The CDR3 bases are TGTGCCAGTAATGCCCCGGGACAGGGATCTGGCTACACCTTC. The whole variable domain, remainder taken from reference TRBV19 and TRBJ1-2, is DGGITQSPKYLFRKEGQNVTLSCEQNLNHDAMYWYRQDPGQGLRLIYYSQIVNDFQKGDIAEGYSVSREKKESFPLTVTSAQKNPTAFYLCASNAPGQGSGYTFGSGTRLTVV.

The chain uses TRBV11-2 and TRBJ2-7, with 8 bases identical to TRBD2. The germline V gene has CDR1 SGHAT and CDR2 FQNNGV. Unmatched junction bases numbered 6, after V lost 2 bases and J lost 0 bases. There are 16 residues in the CDR3. CDR3 nucleotide sequence: TGTGCCAGCAGCTTAACGACTAGCGTGAGCTCCTACGAGCAGTACTTC. Translation gives CASSLTTSVSSYEQYF.

The V and J genes are TRBV19 and TRBJ1-5; 10 nucleotides align to TRBD1. From germline, CDR1 is LNHDA and CDR2 SQIVND (reference sequence). The CDR3 sequence is 17 residues long. After removal of 6 bases from V and 5 bases from J, the junction contained 13 bases not matched to a gene. The CDR3 reads CASRLGAGTGAYQPQHF. The CDR3 nucleotides are TGTGCCAGTAGACTGGGGGCCGGGACAGGGGCCTATCAGCCCCAGCATTTT.

In its sample, this clone was seen a few times. The rearrangement uses TRBV7-2 and TRBJ1-6, with a tentative D call TRBD1 (5 bases). Germline CDR1 reads SGHTA; CDR2 reads FQGNSA. The CDR3 is 15 amino acids. Trimming cost V 1 base and J 8 bases, with 12 bases left between them. CDR3 protein: CASSLVPGMDSPLHF. The CDR3 region has the DNA TGTGCCAGCAGCTTAGTTCCAGGGATGGATTCACCCCTCCACTTT.

The chain carries TRBV13 and TRBJ2-1; TRBD1 is a possible D gene (6 bases). The CDR3 covers 15 residues. Deletions cut 1 base from V and 2 bases from J, with 9 bases between. The germline gives CDR1 PRHDT, CDR2 FYEKMQ (reference sequence). The CDR3 protein is CASSLARTAYNEQFF. The CDR3 bases are TGTGCCAGCAGCTTAGCTCGGACAGCCTACAATGAGCAGTTCTTC.

The chain couples TRBV2 to TRBJ1-2; D is possibly TRBD1 (5 bases). Per the germline V gene, CDR1 is SNHLY and CDR2 is FYNNEI. The length of the CDR3 is 13 residues. Deletions cut 4 bases from V and 8 bases from J, with 14 bases between. CDR3 nucleotide sequence: TGTGCCAGCAGTGTTAGGGGCCCGTCGGGCTACACCTTC. Translating gives CASSVRGPSGYTF.

The chain couples TRBV6-5 to TRBJ2-7; TRBD2 is a possible D gene (7 bases). Trimming removed 8 bases at V and 3 bases at J, with 11 bases between. The CDR3 is made up of 12 amino acids. Germline CDR1 is MNHEY and CDR2 is SVGAGI. CDR3 sequence reads: CASGRGGYEQYF. The CDR3 DNA reads TGTGCCAGCGGAAGGGGGGGCTACGAGCAGTACTTC.